The subject of this entry is one T cell receptor (beta chain). V lost 4 bases to trimming and J lost 6 bases; unmatched junction nucleotides: 13. Per germline, CDR1 MNHEY and CDR2 SVGAGI. The CDR3 runs to 17 residues. The data derive from a study of T cells of healthy individuals. Each CDR3 protein gets one entry after TCRdb re-called the 5' RACE reads with MiXCR. The table has about 82,000 distinct CDR3 sequences, approximately 4.8% seen once. The sequence came from a female donor in good health. This chain connects TRBV6-5 to TRBJ1-5; the match to TRBD1 covers 9 bases. CDR3 amino acids: CASSSQGAGLTGQPQHF. CDR3 coding DNA: TGTGCCAGCAGTTCACAGGGGGCCGGTCTCACTGGTCAGCCCCAGCATTTT.